The next 26 T cell receptor beta chains were all read from a single sample in a study of cytomegalovirus exposure and HLA in healthy donors. PCR amplification relied on 60 Vbeta primers (plus 13 Jbeta primers). Assay used: immunoSEQ multiplex PCR; TCRdb lists only in-frame clones, some missing. Here the sample spans some 77,000 clones, roughly 78% being singletons. The sequencing input was PBMCs. The receptors were gathered from a man in his thirties or forties in good health and CMV-seronegative.

This clone has more than one count but fewer than ten. The chain couples TRBV2 to TRBJ2-2; D not resolved. With 6 bases removed from V and 0 bases from J, the gap between germline ends came to 8 bases. The CDR3 spans 14 residues. Germline V lookup: CDR1 SNHLY, CDR2 FYNNEI. As DNA, the CDR3 is TGTGCCAGCAGCTTTAGATCGAACACCGGGGAGCTGTTTTTT. It translates to CASSFRSNTGELFF.

This clone was counted a single time. This chain joins TRBV5-1 and TRBJ2-7, with TRBD1 as a possible D gene (6 bases). V dropped 5 bases and J dropped 6 bases, with 15 bases sitting between them. The CDR3 contains 13 residues. CDR1 is SGHRS and CDR2 is YFSETQ in the germline V gene. DNA for the CDR3: TGCGCCAGCAGTCAGGACAGCCGGTTCGAGCAGTACTTC. Residues: CASSQDSRFEQYF.

Of note for this clone: The junction differs from germline at one of its ends, possibly a read error. The chain employs TRBV7-9 and TRBJ1-3, with D possibly being TRBD1 (5 bases). Looked up from germline, CDR1 is SEHNR and CDR2 is FQNEAQ (reference sequence). The CDR3 spans 14 residues. CDR3 in amino acids: CSSSLEGKVNTIYF. The CDR3 DNA sequence: TGTTCCAGCAGCTTGGAGGGGAAGGTAAACACCATATATTTT.

This clone occurred once. The gene calls are TRBV5-6 and TRBJ2-7, with a possible D match to TRBD1 (7 bases). CDR3 length: 14 amino acids. Per germline, CDR1 SGHDT and CDR2 YYEEEE. V shed 4 bases and J shed 9 bases, with 20 bases lying between them. CDR3 sequence (DNA): TGTGCCAGCAGCGGGGAGGACAGGTCATCGCGGCAGTACTTC. It specifies CASSGEDRSSRQYF.

Concerning this clone itself: Germline is not matched at one junction end, which may reflect a read error. The chain combines TRBV7-7 with TRBJ2-1; D might be TRBD1 (6 bases). The CDR3 is made up of 13 amino acids. Germline V lookup: CDR1 SSHAT, CDR2 FNYEAQ (reference sequence). The CDR3 region is CASSLDRYNEQLF. CDR3 DNA sequence: TGTGCTAGCAGCCTGGACAGATACAATGAGCAGCTCTTC.

The chain joins TRBV30 to TRBJ2-2; 7 positions match TRBD1. CDR1 and CDR2 from the germline V gene are GTSNPN and SVGIG (reference sequence). The junction had 6 bases not matched to a gene; V was cut back by 5 bases and J by 3 bases. The CDR3 totals 14 residues. CDR3 protein: CAWRQGVDTGELFF. In nucleotides, the CDR3 is TGTGCCTGGCGACAGGGAGTGGACACCGGGGAGCTGTTTTTT.

The rearrangement uses TRBV21-1 and TRBJ2-7; no check of the table's D call, TRBD2, against the DNA was made. TRBV21-1 is assigned pseudogene status. The CDR3 consists of 13 residues. The CDR3 DNA reads TGTGCCAGCAGCAAAGGGGGACTTTACGAGCAGTACTTC. Amino acid sequence: CASSKGGLYEQYF.

The J gene is TRBJ2-7, the V gene TRBV6-5; TRBD1 agrees at 8 bases. Germline values: CDR1 MNHEY, CDR2 SVGAGI. CDR3 length: 13 residues. With V trimmed by 6 bases and J by 3 bases, 4 bases remained unmatched. CDR3 protein: CASSPTGGYEQYF. CDR3 bases: TGTGCCAGCAGCCCTACAGGGGGCTACGAGCAGTACTTC.

This chain connects TRBV6-6 to TRBJ2-7; possibly TRBD2 for D (5 bases). The CDR3 has 16 residues. The germline gives CDR1 MNHNY, CDR2 SVGAGI (reference sequence). V was pared by 3 bases and J by 4 bases, with 19 bases between. The CDR3: CASSYIAGGLPYEQYF. CDR3 in DNA: TGTGCCAGCAGTTATATCGCCGGCGGGCTCCCTTACGAGCAGTACTTC.

The J gene is TRBJ2-5, the V gene TRBV28, with 9 bases matching TRBD1. CDR1 is MDHEN, CDR2 SYDVKM, per germline. CDR3 length equals 14 residues. J lost 5 bases, V lost 6 bases, and 7 bases had no gene match. DNA for the CDR3: TGTGCCAGCAGGTGGGGACAGGGAGGCGAGACCCAGTACTTC. Protein product: CASRWGQGGETQYF.

J is TRBJ2-4 and V is TRBV28, with D unresolved. Per germline, CDR1 MDHEN and CDR2 SYDVKM. The CDR3 extends over 15 amino acids. Trimming cost V 6 bases and J 0 bases, with 12 bases left between them. CDR3 in DNA: TGTGCCAGCAGCCTCAGGCCTATAGCCAAAAACATTCAGTACTTC. Translation gives CASSLRPIAKNIQYF.

The chain links TRBV6-1 to TRBJ2-3; D remains ambiguous. The CDR3 extends over 14 amino acids. Germline-derived CDR1 and CDR2 are MNHNS and SASEGT. V was trimmed by 2 bases and J by 6 bases, leaving 12 bases between them. Written as DNA, the CDR3 is TGTGCCAGCAGTGAAATGTGGCCTCCGGATACGCAGTATTTT. Its translation is CASSEMWPPDTQYF.

The genes are TRBV4-2 and TRBJ1-5, with D possibly TRBD1 on 5 matching bases. Germline CDR1 LGHNA, CDR2 YNFKEQ. CDR3 length: 15 amino acids. V was pared by 3 bases and J by 5 bases, with 14 bases between. The CDR3 DNA reads TGTGCCAGCAGCCACGCCGGAGGGACTTATCAGCCCCAGCATTTT. It is translated as CASSHAGGTYQPQHF.

V gene TRBV28 combines with J gene TRBJ1-5; D perhaps matches TRBD1 (6 bases). V was cut by 2 bases and J by 0 bases, with 17 bases left in between. Germline V gene sequence: CDR1 MDHEN, CDR2 SYDVKM. This CDR3 contains 18 residues. The CDR3 region has the DNA TGTGCCAGCAGTTTAGCCAAATACAGGGCAGGTAGCAATCAGCCCCAGCATTTT. Its translation: CASSLAKYRAGSNQPQHF.

The rearrangement joins TRBV6-4 to TRBJ2-3, with 8 bases matching TRBD2. Germline CDR1 reads MRHNA; CDR2 reads SNTAGT. Losses at the gene ends were 0 bases for V and 3 bases for J; bases not matched to a gene: 2. CDR3 length equals 15 residues. The CDR3 protein is CASSDSPSGTDTQYF. For the CDR3, the DNA is TGTGCCAGCAGTGACTCTCCTAGCGGGACAGATACGCAGTATTTT.

The chain recombines TRBV27 with TRBJ1-2, with a weak D call TRBD1 (5 bases). This CDR3 is built from 13 residues. Germline V gene sequence: CDR1 MNHEY, CDR2 SMNVEV (reference sequence). Trimming took off 4 bases at V and 8 bases at J, with 14 bases between the two ends. CDR3 DNA sequence: TGTGCCAGCAGTTCCAACAGGCCCGGGGGCTACACCTTC. Amino acids: CASSSNRPGGYTF.

The gene calls are TRBV27 and TRBJ2-1, with 13 bases matching TRBD2. The CDR3 totals 17 residues. V trimming: 7 bases; J trimming: 8 bases; junction bases outside the gene matches: 14. CDR1 and CDR2 from the germline V gene are MNHEY and SMNVEV (reference sequence). CDR3 in DNA: TGTGCCAGCAAAAAATACCAGACTAGCGGGGGGCGGGATGAGCAGTTCTTC. Amino acids: CASKKYQTSGGRDEQFF.

The chain recombines TRBV19 with TRBJ1-4; 7 bases agree with TRBD1. V lost 6 bases and J lost 6; bases outside the gene matches: 10. Germline-derived CDR1 and CDR2 are LNHDA and SQIVND (reference sequence). The CDR3 is made up of 15 amino acids. The CDR3 bases are TGTGCCAGTAGAAGGGGTGGGACAGTAGATGAAAAACTGTTTTTT. The encoded protein is CASRRGGTVDEKLFF.

This chain connects TRBV7-6 to TRBJ1-2; D is unclear. Trimming removed 5 bases from V and 0 bases from J, with 13 bases in between. The length of the CDR3 is 15 residues. The germline V gene encodes CDR1 SGHVS and CDR2 FNYEAQ. In DNA, the CDR3 is TGTGCCAGCAGCCGCATCGGCGACACTAACTATGGCTACACCTTC. Translated, it gives CASSRIGDTNYGYTF.

The chain combines TRBV6-1 with TRBJ1-2; D remains unclear. V was cut by 2 bases and J by 0 bases, with 10 bases left in between. Germline lookup yields CDR1 MNHNS and CDR2 SASEGT. This CDR3 is 15 amino acids long. This CDR3 is CASSEYQTSNYGYTF. CDR3 nucleotides: TGTGCCAGCAGTGAATACCAGACTTCTAACTATGGCTACACCTTC.

The chain joins TRBV12-5 to TRBJ2-1, with 7 bases fitting TRBD1. Trimming cost V 3 bases and J 4 bases; bases outside gene matches: 9. The CDR3 runs 16 residues. In germline, CDR1 is LGHNT, CDR2 FRNRAP. This chain's CDR3 is CASGLNPGGSYNEQFF. The CDR3 DNA is TGTGCTAGTGGTTTAAACCCAGGGGGTTCTTACAATGAGCAGTTCTTC.

The chain joins TRBV29-1 to TRBJ2-3, with D uncertain. V lost 8 bases to trimming and J lost 4 bases, with 13 bases between them. Germline values: CDR1 SQVTM, CDR2 ANQGSEA. The CDR3 consists of 12 residues. CDR3 coding DNA: TGCAGCCTTCATACCAGCGCAGATACGCAGTATTTT. Protein: CSLHTSADTQYF.

The chain joins TRBV7-9 to TRBJ2-2, with unresolved D. The germline V and J ends were trimmed by 5 bases and 10 bases, with 8 bases remaining between them. The CDR3 runs to 11 residues. Germline V gene data show CDR1 as SEHNR and CDR2 as FQNEAQ (reference sequence). CDR3 DNA sequence: TGTGCCAGCAGCCTCCCTATGGAGCTGTTTTTT. Encoded protein: CASSLPMELFF.

This chain connects TRBV27 to TRBJ1-1; D call uncertain. Trimming removed 3 bases from V and 5 bases from J, with 13 bases in between. This CDR3 contains 14 residues. The germline CDR1 and CDR2 sequences are MNHEY and SMNVEV (reference sequence). This CDR3 reads CASSLSRSGTEAFF. CDR3 DNA sequence: TGTGCCAGCAGTTTGAGTCGTTCAGGAACTGAAGCTTTCTTT.

This clone was counted a few times. The chain combines TRBV5-8 with TRBJ2-3; tentative D call: TRBD1 (6 bases). The CDR3 spans 14 residues. V was trimmed by 5 bases and J by 4 bases, leaving 14 bases between them. In germline, CDR1 is SGHTS, CDR2 YDEGEE. For the CDR3, the DNA is TGTGCCAGCAGTTCGGACAGAGCATCAGATACGCAGTATTTT. This encodes CASSSDRASDTQYF.

V usage is TRBV6-5 and J usage is TRBJ2-2, with D possibly TRBD2 on 5 matching bases. Trimming removed 0 bases at V and 0 bases at J, with 5 bases between. Germline V gene sequence: CDR1 MNHEY, CDR2 SVGAGI. The CDR3 spans 15 residues. The CDR3 is CASSYSRANTGELFF. CDR3 DNA sequence: TGTGCCAGCAGTTACTCGAGGGCGAACACCGGGGAGCTGTTTTTT.